This T cell receptor beta chain was captured by sequencing in a study of T-cell memory formation after mild COVID-19 (dated by TCRdb to the early 2020s). Looking at the study overall: TCR sequence clusters from the two donors were found to be largely donor specific. T-cell clones expanding and contracting after mild COVID-19 in a couple of donors were tracked by longitudinal TCRalpha and TCRbeta repertoire sequencing. Two young, previously healthy adult volunteers, one female and one male, were included in the cohort.

Summary of the overall study and its limitations: Contracting CD4+ clones were found mainly in CM and EM memory subsets, while CD8+ clones were enriched in EMRA. From day 15 to 85, contracting clones showed balanced CD4/CD8 phenotypes, whereas a second wave of clones that expanded from day 15 to 37 leaned towards CD4+. Whether the second-wave clones peaking on day 37 were SARS-CoV-2 specific was not confirmed. The study included only a couple of mild cases, and larger cohorts that include severe cases with pre-infection samples were judged to be necessary. Some responding clones were found in pre-infection memory, which suggests that pre-existing cross-reactive memory T cells took part in the SARS-CoV-2 response.

Ficoll-Paque density gradient centrifugation was the method used to isolate PBMCs. Sequencing instrument: Illumina NovaSeq 6000. TCRalpha and TCRbeta cDNA libraries were built by 5'RACE with constant-segment primers, adding sample barcodes and unique molecular identifiers. Trizol reagent was used to extract RNA from every sample. The libraries were amplified in two PCR steps, and the second step added a second sample barcode and Illumina TruSeq adapters. Sequencing of libraries was performed on an Illumina NovaSeq with 2 x 150 bp paired-end reads. The original methods were these. With migec v1.2.7, reads were demultiplexed and then collapsed into UMI-guided consensus sequences. Using mixcr v2.1.11, UMI consensuses were aligned to TRA and TRB V and J templates and then assembled into clonotypes. A clonotype was counted as expanded or contracted only if both edgeR and NoisET called the change significant, with noise models trained on biological replicates. For edgeR calls, a false discovery rate-adjusted p below 0.01 and a log2 fold-change threshold of 1 were applied. As an exploratory analysis of dynamics, max-normalized trajectories of the 1000 most abundant clonotypes were examined by PCA with hierarchical clustering. The CD4 or CD8 phenotype of responding clones was assigned using the separately sequenced CD4+ and CD8+ repertoires. The public sequencing data were trimmed at Q25 with fastp and processed into clonotypes with MiXCR by TCRdb, which kept only in-frame beta chains. Identical CDR3 protein sequences are pooled into one entry, listed with their most common genes and DNA. TCRdb's processing, not the authors', yielded these V and J calls. Counted in this sample were approximately 410,000 distinct CDR3 sequences; about a quarter of them appeared once. The ten largest make up approximately 14% of the sample.

About this clonotype: The antigen it recognizes is unknown. No quality values exist for individual bases; no much larger clone is one base distant.

The junction shows trimming of 6 bases on V and 6 bases on J, and the gene matches do not reach 10 bases of it. The cysteine opens and the phenylalanine closes a CDR3 of 14 amino acids. The sequence is cut down to CDR3 DNA, 42 bases in frame from base 1. The germline V gene gives CDR1 as SGHRS and CDR2 as YFSETQ. Sequencing was performed on PBMCs or a T cell subset sorted from them (not recorded which). This sequence was found in an adult woman who had mild COVID-19 (a few samples of this study predate the infection). The sample titles of this study are shuffled in the database, so cell type and time point are left out; the donor was told from shared clones. The chain is assembled from TRBV5-1 and TRBJ2-7; 9 bases in between match TRBD2. The CDR3: CASKRLAEVGEQYF. Read as DNA, the sequence is TGCGCCAGCAAAAGACTAGCGGAGGTAGGCGAGCAGTACTTC.